A selection of T cell receptor beta chains follows, all from one sample in a study of pediatric ulcerative colitis. Clones were sequenced by immunoSEQ multiplex PCR, and TCRdb holds only the in-frame ones, with some missing. The table has about 36,000 clones, over 65% seen once. The sample consisted of blood. These receptors were taken from a girl between 5 and 17 years old with moderate ulcerative colitis. Both conserved end residues are part of each CDR3. A D gene is named only where the DNA matches it firmly. The listing skips clone size in some rows; elsewhere it reads once, few, many or a size class.

clone_size: few; j_call: TRBJ2-1; cdr3_length: 13; v_call: TRBV5-1; d_call: -; cdr3_aa: CASSLGPMNEQFF; cdr3_nt: TGCGCCAGCAGCTTGGGACCTATGAATGAGCAGTTCTTC
clone_size: -; j_call: TRBJ1-1; cdr3_length: 14; v_call: TRBV5-1; d_call: -; cdr3_aa: CASSLSGRGTEAFF; cdr3_nt: TGCGCCAGCAGCTTGTCAGGGCGGGGCACTGAAGCTTTCTTT
clone_size: -; j_call: TRBJ2-3; cdr3_length: 15; v_call: TRBV27; d_call: -; cdr3_aa: CASSLSRTSTDTQYF; cdr3_nt: TGTGCCAGCAGTTTATCGCGGACTAGCACAGATACGCAGTATTTT
clone_size: once; j_call: TRBJ1-1; cdr3_length: 15; v_call: TRBV6-1; d_call: -; cdr3_aa: CASSPRVSGATEAFF; cdr3_nt: TGTGCCAGCAGCCCGAGGGTTTCAGGGGCTACTGAAGCTTTCTTT
clone_size: -; j_call: TRBJ1-5; cdr3_length: 12; v_call: TRBV4-2; d_call: -; cdr3_aa: CASSQDGQPQHF; cdr3_nt: TGTGCCAGCAGCCAAGACGGGCAGCCCCAGCATTTT
clone_size: -; j_call: TRBJ2-7; cdr3_length: 15; v_call: TRBV6-1; d_call: TRBD2; cdr3_aa: CASSSIAGSSYEQYF; cdr3_nt: TGTGCCAGCAGCTCAATAGCGGGTTCCTCCTACGAGCAGTACTTC
clone_size: once; j_call: TRBJ2-7; cdr3_length: 13; v_call: TRBV29-1; d_call: TRBD1; cdr3_aa: CSVETGESYEQYF; cdr3_nt: TGCAGCGTTGAGACAGGGGAATCCTACGAGCAGTACTTC
clone_size: -; j_call: TRBJ1-1; cdr3_length: 18; v_call: TRBV30; d_call: -; cdr3_aa: CAWSVGGAPRLLNTEAFF; cdr3_nt: TGTGCCTGGAGTGTAGGGGGTGCCCCCCGTTTACTGAACACTGAAGCTTTCTTT
clone_size: -; j_call: TRBJ1-5; cdr3_length: 14; v_call: TRBV10-3; d_call: -; cdr3_aa: CAISDGSSNQPQHF; cdr3_nt: TGTGCCATCAGTGATGGTTCGAGCAATCAGCCCCAGCATTTT
clone_size: -; j_call: TRBJ2-7; cdr3_length: 13; v_call: TRBV18; d_call: -; cdr3_aa: CASSLSPRDRKYF; cdr3_nt: TGTGCCAGCTCACTCTCCCCTAGGGACCGTAAGTACTTC
clone_size: -; j_call: TRBJ2-7; cdr3_length: 15; v_call: TRBV7-2; d_call: TRBD2; cdr3_aa: CASSLTSGAAYEQYF; cdr3_nt: TGTGCCAGCAGCTTGACTAGCGGGGCAGCCTACGAGCAGTACTTC
clone_size: -; j_call: TRBJ1-6; cdr3_length: 14; v_call: TRBV6-5; d_call: -; cdr3_aa: CATGSRAQNSPLHF; cdr3_nt: TGTGCCACCGGGTCGCGGGCTCAAAATTCACCCCTCCACTTT
clone_size: -; j_call: TRBJ2-2; cdr3_length: 15; v_call: TRBV6-5; d_call: -; cdr3_aa: CASRRGRPQTGELFF; cdr3_nt: TGTGCCAGCCGAAGGGGACGCCCACAGACCGGGGAGCTGTTTTTT
clone_size: -; j_call: TRBJ2-3; cdr3_length: 12; v_call: TRBV25-1; d_call: TRBD2; cdr3_aa: CASSLAGDTQYF; cdr3_nt: TGTGCCAGCAGTTTAGCGGGAGATACGCAGTATTTT
clone_size: -; j_call: TRBJ2-1; cdr3_length: 14; v_call: TRBV7-2; d_call: -; cdr3_aa: CASSFIRVTNEQFF; cdr3_nt: TGTGCCAGCAGCTTTATCAGGGTCACGAATGAGCAGTTCTTC
clone_size: -; j_call: TRBJ1-2; cdr3_length: 15; v_call: TRBV21-1; d_call: -; cdr3_aa: CASSTRTGANYGYTF; cdr3_nt: TGTGCCAGCAGCACTCGGACAGGGGCTAACTATGGCTACACCTTC